These 27 T cell receptor gamma chains were all obtained from the same sample, sequenced in a study of gamma-delta T cells after stem cell transplantation. TCRdb reapplied CATT to the RT-PCR reads. The repertoire includes roughly 1,800 gamma-chain clones, around 3.3% of them detected once, and around 30% sits in the top ten. Material for sequencing was gamma-delta T cells. The source of these receptors is a human donor. It is not recorded whose cells these are; they may come from a transplant donor.

This clone is judged medium-sized. V gene TRGV9 combines with J gene TRGJP. The V and J ends lost 5 bases and 6 bases, in that order; junction bases with no gene match: 7. The CDR3 sequence is 16 residues long. From germline, CDR1 is GITISATS and CDR2 ISYDGTV (reference sequence). CDR3 protein: CALWVVGELGKKIKVF. CDR3 bases: TGTGCCTTGTGGGTTGTCGGAGAGTTGGGCAAAAAAATCAAGGTATTT.

This clone is judged large. The same CDR3 is also encoded by other DNA sequences in this sample. The CDR3 region has the DNA TGTGCCTTGTGGGAGTTGGAAGAGTTGGGCAAAAAAATCAAGGTATTT. Its translation is CALWELEELGKKIKVF. The chain joins TRGV9 to TRGJP. Germline V CDR1 and CDR2: GITISATS, ISYDGTV (reference sequence). Trimming removed 3 bases from V and 5 bases from J; junction bases left unmatched: 4. CDR3 length: 16 amino acids.

This clone is medium-sized within its sample. Just one base apart from a much larger clone, this may be a read error. Distinct nucleotide sequences in the sample also encode this CDR3. The gene calls are TRGV9 and TRGJP. Per germline, CDR1 GITISATS and CDR2 ISYDGTV (reference sequence). This CDR3 is built from 16 residues. The ends lost 1 base at V and 7 bases at J; junction bases unmatched: 4. CDR3 protein: CALWEVQELGKKIKVF. CDR3 DNA sequence: TGTGCCTTGTGGGAGGTCCAGGAGTTGGGCAAAAAAATCAAGGTATTT.

This clone was picked up a small number of times. With only one base between it and a far larger clone, this is likely a read error. Other DNA sequences in this specimen translate into the identical CDR3. The rearrangement links TRGV9 to TRGJP. CDR1 and CDR2 (germline): GITISATS, ISYDGTV (reference sequence). The CDR3 totals 17 residues. CDR3 sequence: CALWEVLRELGKKIKVF. The CDR3 DNA is TGTGCCCTGTGGGAGGTGTTAAGGGAGTTGGGCAAAAAAATCAAGGTATTT.

As for this clone: For this DNA, TCRdb reports the protein of a much larger clone, which diverges at residue 4, most likely from a read error; the protein presented here is translated directly from the DNA. The rearrangement links TRGV2 to TRGJ1 or TRGJ2. The length of the CDR3 is 14 residues. The V gene's germline CDR1 is EGSNGY and CDR2 YDSYNSKV. The J segment lost 4 bases and the V segment lost 9 bases, leaving 15 bases of the junction unmatched. The CDR3 DNA follows: TGTGCCACCCGTGACGGGCCGATGTATTATAAGAAACTCTTT. This sequence encodes CATRDGPMYYKKLF.

Judged by abundance, this clone is medium-sized (0.01 to 0.1%). This sample also contains other DNA sequences that code for the same CDR3. The chain employs TRGV9 and TRGJP. After removal of 1 base from V and 6 bases from J, the junction contained 3 bases not matched to a gene. CDR3 length: 16 amino acids. Germline CDR1 GITISATS, CDR2 ISYDGTV (reference sequence). The CDR3 coding sequence is TGTGCCTTGTGGGAGGTTAGAGAGTTGGGCAAAAAAATCAAGGTATTT. It is translated as CALWEVRELGKKIKVF.

This clone was counted between two and nine times. V and J are TRGV9 and TRGJP. Trimming cost V 5 bases and J 8 bases; bases outside gene matches: 6. Germline V CDR1 and CDR2: GITISATS, ISYDGTV (reference sequence). The CDR3 spans 15 residues. The CDR3 region is CALWGRQLGKKIKVF. CDR3 in DNA: TGTGCCTTGTGGGGCCGCCAGTTGGGCAAAAAAATCAAGGTATTT.

This clone is labeled medium-sized. A single base separates this from a much larger clone, so it may be a read error. This specimen includes other DNA sequences encoding the same CDR3. J is TRGJP and V is TRGV9. V dropped 3 bases and J dropped 5; count of bases not matched to a gene: 4. CDR3 length: 16 amino acids. The V gene's germline CDR1 is GITISATS and CDR2 ISYDGTV (reference sequence). CDR3 protein: CALWEPKELGKKIKVF. The DNA for the CDR3 is TGTGCCTTGTGGGAGCCGAAAGAGTTGGGCAAAAAAATCAAGGTATTT.

This clone ranks as large. Other nucleotide sequences in the sample specify the same CDR3. This chain links TRGV4 with TRGJP2. The J segment lost 12 bases and the V segment lost 9 bases, leaving 4 bases of the junction unmatched. Per germline, CDR1 EGSTGY and CDR2 YDSYTSSV. CDR3 size: 9 residues. The CDR3 DNA follows: TGTGCCACCGAGGGGATCAAGACGTTT. Its protein is CATEGIKTF.

Relative to its sample, this clone is medium-sized. Other nucleotide sequences from this sample produce the same CDR3. The V call is TRGV9, the J call TRGJ1 or TRGJ2. The CDR3 covers 14 residues. The ends lost 1 base at V and 0 bases at J; junction bases unmatched: 3. Germline CDR1 is GITISATS and CDR2 is ISYDGTV (reference sequence). Here the CDR3 DNA reads TGTGCCTTGTGGGAGGTTCAGAATTATTATAAGAAACTCTTT. This gives the protein CALWEVQNYYKKLF.

Turning to this clone: A much larger clone lies one base from this, so it may be a read error. The chain joins TRGV3 to TRGJ1 or TRGJ2. CDR3 size: 10 residues. The junction had 10 bases not matched to a gene; V was cut back by 4 bases and J by 16 bases. Germline CDR1 VTNTFY, CDR2 YDVSTARD (reference sequence). Here the CDR3 DNA reads TGTGCCACCTGGGAAATCAGGAAGCTCTTT. As protein: CATWEIRKLF.

This clone is labeled as medium-sized. This CDR3 is also generated by other DNA sequences in the sample. The V gene is TRGV3, the J gene TRGJP2. The ends lost 0 bases at V and 12 bases at J; junction bases unmatched: 10. Germline V gene sequence: CDR1 VTNTFY, CDR2 YDVSTARD (reference sequence). CDR3 size: 14 residues. The CDR3, as DNA: TGTGCCACCTGGGACAGGCTTAGTGTGGGGATCAAGACGTTT. It codes for CATWDRLSVGIKTF.

Remarks on this clone: This likely stems from a read error, as it lies one base from a far larger clone. The sample contains more than one DNA sequence encoding this CDR3. The chain carries TRGV9 and TRGJ1 or TRGJ2. The CDR3 spans 10 residues. Trimming cost V 12 bases and J 3 bases; bases outside gene matches: 5. CDR1 is GITISATS, CDR2 ISYDGTV, per germline (reference sequence). The CDR3 sequence is CALSYYKKLF. CDR3 DNA: TGTGCCCTGTCTTATTATAAGAAACTCTTT.

This chain links TRGV9 with TRGJP. The CDR3 runs to 17 residues. The junction had 6 bases not matched to a gene; V was cut back by 0 bases and J by 7 bases. In germline, CDR1 is GITISATS, CDR2 ISYDGTV (reference sequence). The CDR3 sequence: CALWEVQHELGKKIKVF. CDR3 coding DNA: TGTGCCTTGTGGGAGGTGCAACATGAGTTGGGCAAAAAAATCAAGGTATTT.

By sample fraction, this clone is medium-sized. V and J are TRGV9 and TRGJ1 or TRGJ2. Trimming at V came to 2 bases and at J to 1 base, leaving 5 bases not matched to a gene. The CDR3 runs to 14 residues. Germline values: CDR1 GITISATS, CDR2 ISYDGTV (reference sequence). CDR3 sequence (DNA): TGTGCCTTGTGGGAGGGGACAAATTATTATAAGAAACTCTTT. It specifies CALWEGTNYYKKLF.

This clone is medium-sized. The rearrangement joins TRGV4 to TRGJ1 or TRGJ2. Trimming removed 3 bases from V and 8 bases from J; junction bases left unmatched: 7. Per the germline V gene, CDR1 is EGSTGY and CDR2 is YDSYTSSV. The length of the CDR3 is 12 residues. The CDR3 here is CATWDPTNKKLF. CDR3 nucleotide sequence: TGTGCCACCTGGGATCCAACGAATAAGAAACTCTTT.

Concerning this clone itself: This sequence may be a read error, since a much larger clone differs from it by one base. The same CDR3 can be traced to other DNA sequences in this sample. The chain recombines TRGV5 with TRGJ1 or TRGJ2. The CDR3 has 14 residues. CDR1 and CDR2 from the germline V gene are VINAFY and YDVSNSKD. This CDR3 is CATWDRQPFYKKLF. CDR3 nucleotide sequence: TGTGCCACTTGGGACAGGCAACCCTTTTATAAGAAACTCTTT.

By sample share, this clone is large. Different DNA sequences within this sample yield the same CDR3. The V and J genes are TRGV9 and TRGJP. The germline V gene encodes CDR1 GITISATS and CDR2 ISYDGTV (reference sequence). J gave up 6 bases and V 4 bases, and 3 bases lay outside the gene matches. The CDR3 is 15 amino acids. CDR3 DNA: TGTGCCTTGTGGGATACAGAGTTGGGCAAAAAAATCAAGGTATTT. It codes for CALWDTELGKKIKVF.

This clone was detected a few times. TCRdb's entry gives the protein of a much larger clone, which mismatches this DNA's translation at residue 8, likely from a read error; the protein reported here is translated from the DNA. The chain recombines TRGV9 with TRGJP. V shed 0 bases and J 7 bases; nucleotides not matched to a gene: 6. The CDR3 has 17 amino acids. CDR1 and CDR2 (germline): GITISATS, ISYDGTV (reference sequence). For the CDR3, the DNA is TGTGCCTTGTGGGAGGTGCGGGAGGAGTTGGGCAAAAAAATCAAGGTATTT. As protein: CALWEVREELGKKIKVF.

This clone was found a few times. A single base is all that separates this from a far larger clone, so a read error is likely. The gene calls are TRGV9 and TRGJ1 or TRGJ2. Germline CDR1 is GITISATS and CDR2 is ISYDGTV (reference sequence). There are 14 residues in the CDR3. The CDR3 DNA reads as TGTGCCTTGTGGGAGGTGACGGCCGTGCGTAAGAAACTCTTC. Translated, it gives CALWEVTAVRKKLF.

A remark on this clone: This may arise from a read error, as a much more abundant clone is one base away. The chain uses TRGV8 and TRGJP1. Germline V lookup: CDR1 VENAVY, CDR2 YDSYNSRV. The CDR3 is 14 residues long. The CDR3 protein is CATRDYTTGWFKIF. The CDR3 DNA follows: TGTGCCACCAGGGATTATACCACTGGTTGGTTCAAGATATTT.

Sample share makes this clone medium-sized. The identical CDR3 is also encoded by other nucleotide sequences in the sample. J is TRGJP and V is TRGV9. This CDR3 comprises 17 residues. The germline V gene has CDR1 GITISATS and CDR2 ISYDGTV (reference sequence). V gave up 0 bases and J gave up 6 bases; unmatched junction bases: 5. DNA of the CDR3: TGTGCCTTGTGGGAGGTGCAGCGAGAGTTGGGCAAAAAAATCAAGGTATTT. Translated: CALWEVQRELGKKIKVF.

This clone qualifies as medium-sized. The gene calls are TRGV9 and TRGJP. The CDR3 sequence is 16 residues long. CDR1 is GITISATS, CDR2 ISYDGTV, per germline (reference sequence). Trimming took 1 base from V and 9 from J; bases not matched to a gene: 6. Here the CDR3 reads CALWEVDTLGKKIKVF. The CDR3 coding sequence is TGTGCCTTGTGGGAGGTTGATACGTTGGGCAAAAAAATCAAGGTATTT.

This clone is medium-sized (0.01 to 0.1%). The J gene is TRGJ1 or TRGJ2, the V gene TRGV8. J was trimmed by 3 bases and V by 3 bases; bases with no gene match: 2. Germline CDR1 is VENAVY and CDR2 is YDSYNSRV. The CDR3 is 12 residues long. CDR3 in amino acids: CATWDRYYKKLF. The CDR3 DNA follows: TGTGCCACCTGGGATCGTTATTATAAGAAACTCTTT.

This clone is labeled medium-sized. The V and J genes are TRGV2 and TRGJ1 or TRGJ2. Germline V gene lookup returns CDR1 EGSNGY and CDR2 YDSYNSKV. Trimming removed 0 bases from V and 2 bases from J; junction bases left unmatched: 7. This CDR3 comprises 15 residues. This CDR3 is CATWDGYRDYYKKLF. Written as DNA, the CDR3 is TGTGCCACCTGGGACGGGTACAGGGATTATTATAAGAAACTCTTT.

This clone qualifies as medium-sized. V is TRGV5 and J is TRGJP2. V lost 0 bases to trimming and J lost 0 bases; unmatched junction nucleotides: 7. CDR1 and CDR2 from the germline V gene are VINAFY and YDVSNSKD. There are 17 residues in the CDR3. The CDR3 loop reads CATWDRPRYSSDWIKTF. In nucleotides, the CDR3 is TGTGCCACCTGGGACAGGCCGAGGTATAGTAGTGATTGGATCAAGACGTTT.

A few counts support this clone. This same CDR3 is encoded by further DNA sequences in the sample. The rearrangement joins TRGV9 to TRGJP. The junction had 5 bases not matched to a gene; V was cut back by 2 bases and J by 4 bases. The CDR3 loop spans 17 amino acids. The germline V gene has CDR1 GITISATS and CDR2 ISYDGTV (reference sequence). The CDR3 DNA reads TGTGCCTTGTGGGAGGGTAAACAAGAGTTGGGCAAAAAAATCAAGGTATTT. Residues: CALWEGKQELGKKIKVF.